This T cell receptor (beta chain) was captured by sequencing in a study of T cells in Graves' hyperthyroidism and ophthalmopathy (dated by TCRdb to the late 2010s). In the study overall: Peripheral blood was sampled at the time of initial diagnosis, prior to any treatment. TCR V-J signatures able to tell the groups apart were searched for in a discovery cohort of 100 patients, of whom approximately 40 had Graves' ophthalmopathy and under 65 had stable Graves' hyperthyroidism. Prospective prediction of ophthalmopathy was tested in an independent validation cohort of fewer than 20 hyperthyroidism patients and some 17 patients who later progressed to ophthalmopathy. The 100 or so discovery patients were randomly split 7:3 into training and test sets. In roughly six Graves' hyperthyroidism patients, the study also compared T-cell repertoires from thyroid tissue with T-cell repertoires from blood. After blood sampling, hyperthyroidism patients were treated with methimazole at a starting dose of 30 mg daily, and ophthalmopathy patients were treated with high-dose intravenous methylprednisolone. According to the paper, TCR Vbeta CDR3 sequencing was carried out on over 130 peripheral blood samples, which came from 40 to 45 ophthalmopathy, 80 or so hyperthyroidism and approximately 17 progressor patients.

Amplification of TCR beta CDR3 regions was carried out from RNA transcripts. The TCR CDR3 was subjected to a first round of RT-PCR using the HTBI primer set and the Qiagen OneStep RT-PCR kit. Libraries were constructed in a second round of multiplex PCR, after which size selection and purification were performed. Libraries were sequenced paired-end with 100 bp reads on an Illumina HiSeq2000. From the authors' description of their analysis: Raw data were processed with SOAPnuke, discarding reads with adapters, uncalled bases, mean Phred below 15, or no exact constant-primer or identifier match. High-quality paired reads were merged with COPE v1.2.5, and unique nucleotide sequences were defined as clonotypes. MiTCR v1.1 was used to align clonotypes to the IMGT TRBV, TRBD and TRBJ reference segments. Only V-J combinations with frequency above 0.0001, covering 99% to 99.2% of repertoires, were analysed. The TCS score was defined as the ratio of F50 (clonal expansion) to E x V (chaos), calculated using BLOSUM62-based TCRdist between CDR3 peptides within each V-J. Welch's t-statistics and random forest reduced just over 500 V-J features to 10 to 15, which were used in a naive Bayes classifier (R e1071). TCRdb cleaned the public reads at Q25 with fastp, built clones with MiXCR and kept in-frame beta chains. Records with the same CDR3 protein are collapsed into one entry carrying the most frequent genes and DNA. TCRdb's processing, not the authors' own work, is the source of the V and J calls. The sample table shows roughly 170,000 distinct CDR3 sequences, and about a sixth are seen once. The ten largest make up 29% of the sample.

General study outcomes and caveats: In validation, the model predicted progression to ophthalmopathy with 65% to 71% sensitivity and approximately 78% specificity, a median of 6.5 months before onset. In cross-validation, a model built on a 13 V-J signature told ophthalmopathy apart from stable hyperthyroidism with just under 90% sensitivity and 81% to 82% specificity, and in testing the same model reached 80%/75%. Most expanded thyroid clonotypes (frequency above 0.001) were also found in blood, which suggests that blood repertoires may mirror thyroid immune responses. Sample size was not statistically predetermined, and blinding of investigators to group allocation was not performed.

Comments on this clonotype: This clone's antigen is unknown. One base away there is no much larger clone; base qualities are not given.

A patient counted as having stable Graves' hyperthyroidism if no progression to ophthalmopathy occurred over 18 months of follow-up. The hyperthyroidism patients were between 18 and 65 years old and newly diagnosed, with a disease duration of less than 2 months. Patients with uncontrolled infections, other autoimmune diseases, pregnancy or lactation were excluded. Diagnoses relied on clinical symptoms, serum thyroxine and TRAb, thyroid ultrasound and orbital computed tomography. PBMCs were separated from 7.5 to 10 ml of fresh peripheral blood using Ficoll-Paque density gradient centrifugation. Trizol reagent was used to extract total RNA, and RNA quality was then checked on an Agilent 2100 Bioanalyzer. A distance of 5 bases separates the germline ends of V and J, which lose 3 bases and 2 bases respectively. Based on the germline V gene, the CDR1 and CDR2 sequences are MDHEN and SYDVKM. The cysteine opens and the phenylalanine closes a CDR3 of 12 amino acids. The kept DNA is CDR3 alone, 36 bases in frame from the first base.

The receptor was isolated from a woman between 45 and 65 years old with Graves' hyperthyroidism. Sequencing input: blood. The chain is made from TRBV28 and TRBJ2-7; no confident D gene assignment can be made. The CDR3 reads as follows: CASSFGAYEQYF. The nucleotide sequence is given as TGTGCCAGCAGTTTTGGGGCCTACGAGCAGTACTTC.